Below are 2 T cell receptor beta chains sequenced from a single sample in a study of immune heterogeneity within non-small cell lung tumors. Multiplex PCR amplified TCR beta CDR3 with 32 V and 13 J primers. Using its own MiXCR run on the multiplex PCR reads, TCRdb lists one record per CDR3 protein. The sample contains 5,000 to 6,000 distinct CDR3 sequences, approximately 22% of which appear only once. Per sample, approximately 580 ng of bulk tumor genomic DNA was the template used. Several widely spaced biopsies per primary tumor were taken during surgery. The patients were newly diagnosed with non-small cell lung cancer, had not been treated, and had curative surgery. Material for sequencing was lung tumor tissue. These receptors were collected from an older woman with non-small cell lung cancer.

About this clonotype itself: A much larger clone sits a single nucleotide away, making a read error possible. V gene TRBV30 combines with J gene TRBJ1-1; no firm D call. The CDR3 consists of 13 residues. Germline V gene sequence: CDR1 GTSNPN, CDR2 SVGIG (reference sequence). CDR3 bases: TGTGCCTGGAGCAGGCAGCGACACACTGAAGATTTCTTT. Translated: CAWSRQRHTEDFF.

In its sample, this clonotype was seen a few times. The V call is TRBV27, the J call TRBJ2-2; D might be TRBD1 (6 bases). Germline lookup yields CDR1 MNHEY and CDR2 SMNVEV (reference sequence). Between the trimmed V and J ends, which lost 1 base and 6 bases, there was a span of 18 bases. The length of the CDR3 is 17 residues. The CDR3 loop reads CASSLLPTGLGAGELFF. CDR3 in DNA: TGTGCCAGCAGTTTATTACCGACAGGTCTGGGGGCCGGGGAGCTGTTTTTT.